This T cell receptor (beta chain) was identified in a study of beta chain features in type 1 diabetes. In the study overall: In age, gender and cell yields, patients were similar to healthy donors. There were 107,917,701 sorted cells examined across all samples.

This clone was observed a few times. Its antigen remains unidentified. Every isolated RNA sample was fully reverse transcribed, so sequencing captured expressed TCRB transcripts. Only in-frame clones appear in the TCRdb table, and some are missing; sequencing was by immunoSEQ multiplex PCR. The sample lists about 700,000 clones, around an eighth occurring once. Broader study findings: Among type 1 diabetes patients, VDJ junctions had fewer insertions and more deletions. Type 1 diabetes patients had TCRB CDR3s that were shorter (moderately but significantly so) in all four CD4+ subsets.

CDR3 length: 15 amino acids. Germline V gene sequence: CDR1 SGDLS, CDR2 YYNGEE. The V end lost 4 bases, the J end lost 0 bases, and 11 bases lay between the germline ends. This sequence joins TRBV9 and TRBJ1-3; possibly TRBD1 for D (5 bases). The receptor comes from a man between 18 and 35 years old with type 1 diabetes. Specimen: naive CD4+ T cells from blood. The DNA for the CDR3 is TGTGCCAGCAGCCCCTGGGGGACCTCTGGAAACACCATATATTTT. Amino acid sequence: CASSPWGTSGNTIYF.